The subject of this entry is one TCR beta chain. Its specificity is unknown. This sample's time point: week 35, safety follow-up. The content of each vaccine dose was 300 ug of mutant IDH1 20-mer peptide, and topical imiquimod accompanied it. CDR3 size: 12 residues. The V and J ends lost 6 bases and 3 bases respectively, with 8 bases between them. In germline, CDR1 is SNHLY, CDR2 FYNNEI. Assay used: immunoSEQ multiplex PCR; TCRdb lists only in-frame clones, some missing. The data hold 35,000 to 55,000 clones, with 65% to 90% observed a single time. These data come from a study of a mutant IDH1 vaccine in newly diagnosed glioma. Across the study: Of treated patients, roughly 62% were men and 37.5% women, averaging about 40 years. It was radiotherapy, temozolomide, or both that patients received previously, with most receiving both.

Broader study findings: Less than 95% of patients showed vaccine-induced immune responses across multiple MHC alleles. Pseudoprogression appears to have had no connection to changes in top peripheral T cell clonotypes.

This clonotype was obtained from a woman between 40 and 50 years old with glioma. Some clones in this sample may be carry-over from other donors' samples. This sample comprised PBMCs, obtained from a glioma patient whose treatment included an IDH1 peptide vaccine. V usage is TRBV2 and J usage is TRBJ2-5; the D is unclear. CDR3 region: CASRQEEETQYF. The CDR3 bases are TGTGCCAGCAGACAAGAGGAAGAGACCCAGTACTTC.